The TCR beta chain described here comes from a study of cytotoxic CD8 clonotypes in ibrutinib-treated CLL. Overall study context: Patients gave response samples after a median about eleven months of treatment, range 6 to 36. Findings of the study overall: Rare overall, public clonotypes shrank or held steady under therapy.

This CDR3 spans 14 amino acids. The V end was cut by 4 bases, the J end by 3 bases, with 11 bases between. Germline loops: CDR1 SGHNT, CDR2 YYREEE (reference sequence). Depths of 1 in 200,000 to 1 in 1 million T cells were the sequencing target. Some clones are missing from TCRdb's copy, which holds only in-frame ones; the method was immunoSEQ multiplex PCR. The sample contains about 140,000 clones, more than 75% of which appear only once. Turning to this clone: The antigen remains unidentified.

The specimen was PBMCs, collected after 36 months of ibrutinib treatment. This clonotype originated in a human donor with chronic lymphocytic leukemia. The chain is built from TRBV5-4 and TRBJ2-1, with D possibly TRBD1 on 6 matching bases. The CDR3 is CASSPDRIYNEQFF. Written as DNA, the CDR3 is TGTGCCAGCAGCCCCGACAGGATCTACAATGAGCAGTTCTTC.